One sample yielded the 29 T cell receptor beta chains listed below, sequenced in a study of shared clonotypes between healthy human individuals. Produced via immunoSEQ multiplex PCR; TCRdb's table is partial and in-frame only. Counted here are over a million clones, around 97% occurring once; the ten biggest clones make up approximately 1.1%. Sequences were obtained from naive CD4+ T cells sorted from blood. Subset here: CD45RA+ positively selected. These receptors came from a man under 40 in good health.

This chain uses TRBV28 with TRBJ2-7; 7 bases are shared with TRBD2. Trimming removed 5 bases from V and 7 bases from J; junction bases left unmatched: 17. This CDR3 region has 16 residues. The germline CDR1 and CDR2 sequences are MDHEN and SYDVKM. The CDR3 protein is CASSLPRVGRVGEQYF. CDR3 DNA: TGTGCCAGCAGTCTCCCCCGAGTAGGGAGGGTGGGAGAGCAGTACTTC. Full variable domain (outside the CDR3, taken from reference TRBV28 and TRBJ2-7): DVKVTQSSRYLVKRTGEKVFLECVQDMDHENMFWYRQDPGLGLRLIYFSYDVKMKEKGDIPEGYSVSREKKERFSLILESASTNQTSMYLCASSLPRVGRVGEQYFGPGTRLTVT.

The V gene is TRBV6-1, the J gene TRBJ1-3; D possibly corresponds to TRBD1 (5 bases). CDR1 and CDR2 from the germline V gene are MNHNS and SASEGT. The length of the CDR3 is 15 residues. V shed 6 bases and J shed 0 bases, with 12 bases lying between them. CDR3 residues: CASSRDASSGNTIYF. CDR3 bases: TGTGCCAGCAGCCGGGACGCAAGCTCTGGAAACACCATATATTTT.

The chain joins TRBV2 to TRBJ2-2; 12 bases fit TRBD2. J gave up 3 bases and V 5 bases, and 4 bases lay outside the gene matches. This CDR3 has 16 amino acids. Germline V gives CDR1 SNHLY, CDR2 FYNNEI. The CDR3 nucleotides read TGTGCCAGCAGTCCCCCTAGCGGGAGGGACACCGGGGAGCTGTTTTTT. It codes for CASSPPSGRDTGELFF.

J is TRBJ2-7 and V is TRBV7-9; 10 positions match TRBD2. The germline V gene encodes CDR1 SEHNR and CDR2 FQNEAQ (reference sequence). The CDR3 extends over 15 amino acids. Trimming removed 5 bases from V and 7 bases from J; junction bases left unmatched: 11. In DNA form, the CDR3 reads TGTGCCAGCAGCCCACTAAGCGGGGGGGCATGGGAGCAGTACTTC. This encodes CASSPLSGGAWEQYF.

V gene TRBV4-3 combines with J gene TRBJ2-5; 7 bases fit TRBD2. Trimming took 0 bases from V and 7 from J; bases not matched to a gene: 5. The CDR3 length is 14 residues. In germline, CDR1 is LGHNA, CDR2 YSLEER. The CDR3 nucleotides are TGCGCCAGCAGCCAAGATGGGGGGGTCGGGACCCAGTACTTC. Translated, it gives CASSQDGGVGTQYF.

This clone appeared a single time. The chain recombines TRBV28 with TRBJ1-4, with 7 bases matching TRBD1. Trimming took 6 bases from V and 5 from J; bases not matched to a gene: 3. The CDR3 consists of 13 residues. Germline values: CDR1 MDHEN, CDR2 SYDVKM. Written as DNA, the CDR3 is TGTGCCAGCAGACAGGGGCCCAATGAAAAACTGTTTTTT. Encoded protein: CASRQGPNEKLFF.

This chain uses TRBV5-1 with TRBJ2-3; possible D gene TRBD2, 6 bases. V lost 4 bases, J lost 0 bases, and 9 bases lay in between. There are 14 residues in the CDR3. Germline V gives CDR1 SGHRS, CDR2 YFSETQ. The DNA of the CDR3 is TGCGCCAGCAGCGTAGGGACTAGCACAGATACGCAGTATTTT. Translation gives CASSVGTSTDTQYF.

The chain carries TRBV18 and TRBJ2-1; D remains unclear. Germline V gene lookup returns CDR1 KGHSH and CDR2 LQKENI. V dropped 6 bases and J dropped 12 bases, with 18 bases sitting between them. The CDR3 loop spans 13 amino acids. The CDR3 sequence is CASSPGRGFGQFF. The CDR3 DNA reads TGTGCCAGCTCTCCCGGGCGAGGATTCGGGCAGTTCTTC.

This chain links TRBV6-5 with TRBJ2-7, with D perhaps matching TRBD2 (6 bases). Germline CDR1 is MNHEY and CDR2 is SVGAGI. The CDR3 runs 15 residues. The V and J ends lost 0 bases and 2 bases respectively, with 11 bases between them. The CDR3 reads CASSYSNAGPYEQYF. CDR3 coding DNA: TGTGCCAGCAGTTACTCCAACGCGGGGCCCTACGAGCAGTACTTC.

The gene calls are TRBV5-1 and TRBJ2-2, with D possibly being TRBD1 (6 bases). The CDR3 extends over 15 amino acids. Trimming stripped 4 bases from V and 5 bases from J, with 15 bases between. Per the germline V gene, CDR1 is SGHRS and CDR2 is YFSETQ. The CDR3 loop is CASSPQGPNTGELFF. CDR3 in DNA: TGCGCCAGCAGCCCACAGGGCCCAAATACCGGGGAGCTGTTTTTT.

The chain combines TRBV28 with TRBJ1-1, with D uncertain. Germline V gene data show CDR1 as MDHEN and CDR2 as SYDVKM. The CDR3 contains 11 residues. V dropped 6 bases and J dropped 4 bases, with 6 bases sitting between them. The CDR3 loop reads CASRVPTEAFF. DNA of the CDR3: TGTGCCAGCAGGGTCCCCACTGAAGCTTTCTTT.

This CDR3 reads CASSLKHSDMQTQYF. CDR3 in DNA: TGTGCCAGCAGCTTGAAGCACTCGGACATGCAGACCCAGTACTTC. The V gene is TRBV5-5, the J gene TRBJ2-5, with D perhaps TRBD1 (5 bases). Trimming removed 1 base from V and 6 bases from J, with 16 bases in between. Germline values: CDR1 SGHKS, CDR2 YYEKEE (reference sequence). The CDR3 is 15 residues long.

The V call is TRBV18, the J call TRBJ2-7; tentative D call: TRBD2 (6 bases). V gave up 3 bases and J gave up 6 bases, with 15 bases separating them. CDR1 KGHSH and CDR2 LQKENI come from the germline V gene. The CDR3 spans 14 residues. Here the CDR3 reads CASSPGDWSGEQYF. CDR3 nucleotide sequence: TGTGCCAGCTCACCCGGGGACTGGTCAGGCGAGCAGTACTTC.

The chain recombines TRBV14 with TRBJ2-1; TRBD2 agrees at 9 bases. V trimming: 2 bases; J trimming: 5 bases; junction bases outside the gene matches: 7. The CDR3 sequence is 16 residues long. Germline CDR1 is SGHDN and CDR2 is FVKESK. Here the CDR3 reads CASSQWGAGGHNEQFF. The CDR3 region has the DNA TGTGCCAGCAGCCAATGGGGAGCGGGAGGACACAATGAGCAGTTCTTC.

V is TRBV7-9 and J is TRBJ2-5; D not resolved. V was clipped by 2 bases and J by 0 bases, with 13 bases between them. CDR3 length: 16 amino acids. CDR1 and CDR2 from the germline V gene are SEHNR and FQNEAQ (reference sequence). CDR3 protein: CASSLPRRSHQETQYF. The DNA of the CDR3 is TGTGCCAGCAGCTTACCCCGTAGGAGCCACCAAGAGACCCAGTACTTC.

This clone was found once. This sequence joins TRBV28 and TRBJ2-2, with 14 bases aligning to TRBD2. The CDR3 runs 19 residues. Germline assignment: CDR1 MDHEN and CDR2 SYDVKM. With V trimmed by 3 bases and J by 5 bases, 11 bases remained unmatched. The CDR3: CASSFLLTSGRADTGELFF. CDR3 sequence (DNA): TGTGCCAGCAGTTTCTTATTGACTAGCGGGAGGGCCGATACCGGGGAGCTGTTTTTT. Drawing the rest from reference TRBV28 and TRBJ2-2, the complete variable domain is DVKVTQSSRYLVKRTGEKVFLECVQDMDHENMFWYRQDPGLGLRLIYFSYDVKMKEKGDIPEGYSVSREKKERFSLILESASTNQTSMYLCASSFLLTSGRADTGELFFGEGSRLTVL.

The rearrangement uses TRBV5-5 and TRBJ2-7, with D uncertain. The germline gives CDR1 SGHKS, CDR2 YYEKEE (reference sequence). V lost 2 bases and J 0 bases, leaving 9 bases between the germline ends. This CDR3 spans 14 amino acids. The CDR3, as DNA: TGTGCCAGCAGCTTTAGCTGGGGCTCCTACGAGCAGTACTTC. Translated: CASSFSWGSYEQYF.

The chain employs TRBV10-3 and TRBJ1-1; D is unclear. This CDR3 comprises 14 residues. V was pared by 11 bases and J by 1 base, with 17 bases between. CDR1 ENHRY and CDR2 SYGVKD come from the germline V gene. CDR3 sequence: CASTSLPGNTEAFF. As DNA, the CDR3 is TGTGCCTCCACATCTCTTCCGGGGAACACTGAAGCTTTCTTT.

About this clone: One end of the junction varies from germline; a read error may be responsible. J is TRBJ2-1 and V is TRBV10-3, with D unclear. The CDR3 length is 12 residues. In germline, CDR1 is ENHRY, CDR2 SYGVKD. The CDR3 sequence is CAITEVSFEQFF. Here the CDR3 DNA reads TGTGCCATCACTGAGGTAAGTTTTGAGCAGTTCTTC.

The chain is built from TRBV19 and TRBJ2-7, with 8 bases lining up with TRBD2. The length of the CDR3 is 15 residues. V was clipped by 7 bases and J by 7 bases; unmatched bases: 15. Germline V gives CDR1 LNHDA, CDR2 SQIVND (reference sequence). The CDR3 DNA is TGTGCCAGTATTGGTCACCAAGCGGGAGCTAGAGAGCAGTACTTC. Translation: CASIGHQAGAREQYF.

The chain recombines TRBV29-1 with TRBJ2-1; 8 bases map to TRBD1. V shed 3 bases, J shed 4 bases, and the junction held 2 bases outside the gene matches. CDR1 and CDR2 (germline): SQVTM, ANQGSEA. The CDR3 sequence is 13 residues long. The CDR3 region has the DNA TGCAGCGTTGACTGGACAGGGTACAATGAGCAGTTCTTC. It is translated as CSVDWTGYNEQFF.

This clone was seen once. The genes are TRBV7-2 and TRBJ1-1; no clear D gene. Per the germline V gene, CDR1 is SGHTA and CDR2 is FQGNSA. V lost 0 bases, J lost 5 bases, and 10 bases lay in between. The CDR3 runs to 14 residues. The CDR3 sequence is CASSLADRRTEAFF. As DNA, the CDR3 is TGTGCCAGCAGCTTAGCGGACCGGAGGACTGAAGCTTTCTTT. Full variable domain (rest looked up from reference TRBV7-2 and TRBJ1-1): GAGVSQSPSNKVTEKGKDVELRCDPISGHTALYWYRQSLGQGLEFLIYFQGNSAPDKSGLPSDRFSAERTGGSVSTLTIQRTQQEDSAVYLCASSLADRRTEAFFGQGTRLTVV.

The sample holds one count of this clone. The chain carries TRBV10-1 and TRBJ2-7; D not certain. Germline loops: CDR1 WNHNN, CDR2 SYGVQD (reference sequence). V shed 4 bases and J shed 0 bases, with 7 bases lying between them. The CDR3 runs to 13 residues. CDR3 loop: CASSALNSYEQYF. CDR3 nucleotides: TGCGCCAGCAGTGCACTGAACTCCTACGAGCAGTACTTC.

The gene calls are TRBV5-4 and TRBJ1-1; D remains unclear. The germline V gene encodes CDR1 SGHNT and CDR2 YYREEE (reference sequence). With 6 bases removed from V and 4 bases from J, the gap between germline ends came to 19 bases. This CDR3 spans 15 amino acids. This CDR3 reads CASTKRADYSTEAFF. The CDR3, as DNA: TGTGCCAGCACCAAACGGGCAGACTACTCCACTGAAGCTTTCTTT. The whole variable domain, filled in from reference TRBV5-4 and TRBJ1-1, reads ETGVTQSPTHLIKTRGQQVTLRCSSQSGHNTVSWYQQALGQGPQFIFQYYREEENGRGNFPPRFSGLQFPNYSSELNVNALELDDSALYLCASTKRADYSTEAFFGQGTRLTVV.

The chain uses TRBV10-3 and TRBJ2-1, with no clear D. Germline V lookup: CDR1 ENHRY, CDR2 SYGVKD. This CDR3 has 14 amino acids. Trimming cost V 6 bases and J 1 base, with 10 bases left between them. The CDR3, as DNA: TGTGCCATCAGAGAGATAGCATCCTACAATGAGCAGTTCTTC. It codes for CAIREIASYNEQFF.

The rearrangement uses TRBV27 and TRBJ1-5; 8 nucleotides agree with TRBD1. CDR1 and CDR2 from the germline V gene are MNHEY and SMNVEV (reference sequence). The CDR3 has 16 residues. The ends lost 0 bases at V and 11 bases at J; junction bases unmatched: 12. CDR3 amino acids: CASSLSIRPGGMAQHF. The CDR3 DNA is TGTGCCAGCAGTTTATCCATTCGGCCAGGGGGCATGGCCCAGCATTTT.

The chain couples TRBV27 to TRBJ1-2; 7 bases map to TRBD1. CDR1 is MNHEY, CDR2 SMNVEV, per germline (reference sequence). Germline trimming cut 0 bases from V and 5 bases from J; bases unmatched to any gene: 12. This CDR3 comprises 17 residues. CDR3 in amino acids: CASSLSGRGQGVYGYTF. The CDR3 nucleotides read TGTGCCAGCAGTTTATCCGGGAGGGGGCAGGGAGTATATGGCTACACCTTC.

The chain is built from TRBV21-1 and TRBJ1-5. TRBV21-1 is reported as a pseudogene. This CDR3 comprises 15 residues. The CDR3 nucleotides read TGTGCCAGCAGCACCTACGGGGCGCGCAATCAGCCCCAGCATTTT. Residues: CASSTYGARNQPQHF.

The V call is TRBV10-2, the J call TRBJ2-5; 15 nucleotides line up with TRBD2. CDR3 length: 17 residues. Germline CDR1 WSHSY, CDR2 SAAADI. Trimming removed 7 bases from V and 5 bases from J; junction bases left unmatched: 11. The CDR3 DNA follows: TGCGCCAGCAACGAGGGACTAGCGGGAGGAAGGGGGGAGACCCAGTACTTC. Translation: CASNEGLAGGRGETQYF.